Shown below are 31 T cell receptor beta chains from a single sample sequenced in a study of shared clonotypes between healthy human individuals. Sequencing used immunoSEQ multiplex PCR; TCRdb keeps in-frame clones, though not all of them. The sample includes over 700,000 clones, roughly 72% seen only once; the top ten take more than 1.5%. Sequencing input: memory CD4+ T cells sorted from blood. The subset: CD45RA-negative fraction. Every receptor here comes from a woman in her 30s in good health.

V usage is TRBV5-1 and J usage is TRBJ2-3, with 8 bases that match TRBD2. V trimming: 0 bases; J trimming: 3 bases; junction bases outside the gene matches: 9. Germline V lookup: CDR1 SGHRS, CDR2 YFSETQ. The CDR3 is 17 residues long. CDR3 region: CASSLGGGRTVTDTQYF. The DNA of the CDR3 is TGCGCCAGCAGCTTGGGGGGCGGGAGGACTGTTACAGATACGCAGTATTTT.

The chain joins TRBV5-1 to TRBJ2-4, with no clear D. Trimming stripped 1 base from V and 9 bases from J, with 11 bases between. The CDR3 contains 13 residues. CDR1 and CDR2 from the germline V gene are SGHRS and YFSETQ. The CDR3 DNA reads as TGCGCCAGCAGCTTGAAGGAACGTGGCATTCAGTACTTC. As protein: CASSLKERGIQYF. Based on the CDR3 plus reference TRBV5-1 and TRBJ2-4, the full variable domain is KAGVTQTPRYLIKTRGQQVTLSCSPISGHRSVSWYQQTPGQGLQFLFEYFSETQRNKGNFPGRFSGRQFSNSRSEMNVSTLELGDSALYLCASSLKERGIQYFGAGTRLSVL.

The chain links TRBV2 to TRBJ1-1, with a weak D call TRBD1 (5 bases). The CDR3 covers 16 residues. Germline V CDR1 and CDR2: SNHLY, FYNNEI. Between the trimmed V and J ends, which lost 5 bases and 0 bases, there was a span of 16 bases. The CDR3 region has the DNA TGTGCCAGCAGTAGAATCGACAGAGCTATGAACACTGAAGCTTTCTTT. This sequence encodes CASSRIDRAMNTEAFF.

Remarks on this clone: The same CDR3 can be traced to other DNA sequences in this sample. CDR3 region: CASSLQGSSYNEQFF. The CDR3 coding sequence is TGTGCCAGCAGCCTACAGGGGAGCTCCTACAATGAGCAGTTCTTC. This chain uses TRBV7-3 with TRBJ2-1; 7 nucleotides align to TRBD1. The V gene's germline CDR1 is SGHTA and CDR2 FQGTGA. The CDR3 contains 15 residues. V was pared by 5 bases and J by 0 bases, with 4 bases of the junction left unmatched.

The chain joins TRBV11-2 to TRBJ2-4; D unclear. This CDR3 comprises 16 residues. Germline V gene data show CDR1 as SGHAT and CDR2 as FQNNGV. V dropped 1 base and J dropped 7 bases, with 17 bases sitting between them. This chain's CDR3 is CASSLVRLRQENIQYF. The CDR3 nucleotides are TGTGCCAGCAGCTTAGTTCGTTTGAGACAAGAGAACATTCAGTACTTC.

The chain has TRBV29-1 and TRBJ1-3; D is undetermined. V shed 0 bases and J shed 8 bases, with 14 bases lying between them. The CDR3 contains 14 residues. Germline-derived CDR1 and CDR2 are SQVTM and ANQGSEA. CDR3 in DNA: TGCAGCGTTGAAGAACGGGGTGGTGGGGACACCATATATTTT. Amino acids: CSVEERGGGDTIYF.

The chain couples TRBV19 to TRBJ1-5; D remains unclear. CDR1 and CDR2 (germline): LNHDA, SQIVND (reference sequence). Trimming left V 2 bases short and J 6 bases short, with 17 bases between. The CDR3 runs to 16 residues. CDR3 protein: CASSIYAAFLAQPQHF. In nucleotides, the CDR3 is TGTGCCAGTAGTATATATGCGGCATTCCTGGCTCAGCCCCAGCATTTT.

This chain uses TRBV28 with TRBJ1-2; D may be TRBD1 (5 bases). The germline V and J ends were trimmed by 1 base and 4 bases, with 10 bases remaining between them. This CDR3 comprises 14 residues. The V gene's germline CDR1 is MDHEN and CDR2 SYDVKM. In DNA, the CDR3 is TGTGCCAGCAGTTTATCATCCCAGGGCTATGGCTACACCTTC. Amino acids: CASSLSSQGYGYTF.

This clone turned up a few times. The J gene is TRBJ1-5, the V gene TRBV7-8; 7 bases align to TRBD1. This CDR3 is 15 amino acids long. Germline V gives CDR1 SGHVS, CDR2 FQNEAQ. With V trimmed by 2 bases and J by 6 bases, 7 bases remained unmatched. The CDR3 region is CASSLLGGGGQPQHF. CDR3 DNA: TGTGCCAGCAGCTTACTGGGAGGGGGCGGTCAGCCCCAGCATTTT. Full variable domain (missing parts from reference TRBV7-8 and TRBJ1-5): GAGVSQSPRYKVAKRGQDVALRCDPISGHVSLFWYQQALGQGPEFLTYFQNEAQLDKSGLPSDRFFAERPEGSVSTLKIQRTQQEDSAVYLCASSLLGGGGQPQHFGDGTRLSIL.

Notes on this clone: The sample has other DNA sequences that encode this CDR3 too. The V gene is TRBV18, the J gene TRBJ1-1, with a tentative D call TRBD1 (6 bases). Germline values: CDR1 KGHSH, CDR2 LQKENI. The ends were cut back, 3 bases at V and 1 base at J, with 6 bases in the middle. This CDR3 has 13 amino acids. CDR3 region: CASSPGQNTEAFF. The CDR3 DNA sequence: TGTGCCAGCTCACCGGGACAGAACACTGAAGCTTTCTTT.

The rearrangement links TRBV7-9 to TRBJ2-7; the D gene is possibly TRBD2 (6 bases). V was cut by 4 bases and J by 3 bases, with 13 bases left in between. The CDR3 contains 14 residues. Germline V gene lookup returns CDR1 SEHNR and CDR2 FQNEAQ (reference sequence). This chain's CDR3 is CASSSLEGGYEQYF. For the CDR3, the DNA is TGTGCCAGCAGCTCGTTGGAGGGTGGCTACGAGCAGTACTTC.

The V call is TRBV9, the J call TRBJ1-2; 12 nucleotides agree with TRBD1. This CDR3 contains 19 residues. Germline V gene data show CDR1 as SGDLS and CDR2 as YYNGEE. V was pared by 0 bases and J by 2 bases, with 11 bases of the junction left unmatched. Written as DNA, the CDR3 is TGTGCCAGCAGCGTAGGTCGGGGACAGGGGGCTGGAGGAAACTATGGCTACACCTTC. Its protein is CASSVGRGQGAGGNYGYTF.

The chain employs TRBV28 and TRBJ1-2; 9 bases match TRBD1. Germline trimming cut 5 bases from V and 8 bases from J; bases unmatched to any gene: 12. The CDR3 has 15 amino acids. Germline V CDR1 and CDR2: MDHEN, SYDVKM. For the CDR3, the DNA is TGTGCCAGCAGTATCCGCCTCGTTGGACAGGGGGGCTACACCTTC. It yields the protein CASSIRLVGQGGYTF.

The chain joins TRBV10-3 to TRBJ1-4; no clear D gene. The V gene lost 0 bases and the J gene lost 8 bases, with 13 bases spanning the gap. The length of the CDR3 is 15 residues. Germline-derived CDR1 and CDR2 are ENHRY and SYGVKD. CDR3 sequence (DNA): TGTGCCATCAGTGAGTCGTCAGACCTAGAGGAAAAACTGTTTTTT. This sequence encodes CAISESSDLEEKLFF.

The chain combines TRBV28 with TRBJ2-2; D is perhaps TRBD1 (6 bases). The CDR3 is 14 residues long. V lost 9 bases to trimming and J lost 3 bases, with 14 bases between them. Per germline, CDR1 MDHEN and CDR2 SYDVKM. The CDR3 DNA is TGTGCCAGTATTCCGGGACAACACACCGGGGAGCTGTTTTTT. As protein: CASIPGQHTGELFF.

The rearrangement links TRBV28 to TRBJ2-3; TRBD2 matches at 10 bases. Germline V gene data show CDR1 as MDHEN and CDR2 as SYDVKM. This CDR3 region has 14 residues. The junction had 6 bases not matched to a gene; V was cut back by 11 bases and J by 1 base. CDR3 bases: TGTGCCGGGTCTAGCGGGAGCGGCACAGATACGCAGTATTTT. Residues: CAGSSGSGTDTQYF.

This clone was picked up one time. The rearrangement uses TRBV10-2 and TRBJ1-5; D might be TRBD1 (6 bases). Germline V gene sequence: CDR1 WSHSY, CDR2 SAAADI. The CDR3 covers 14 residues. The V end was cut by 5 bases, the J end by 4 bases, with 12 bases between. Written as DNA, the CDR3 is TGCGCCAGCAGTCACGGGGGGGCGAATCAGCCCCAGCATTTT. It codes for CASSHGGANQPQHF.

The rearrangement joins TRBV23-1 to TRBJ2-5; D not resolved. TRBV23-1 is classed as an ORF, of uncertain function. The CDR3 runs 14 residues. Trimming removed 1 base from V and 2 bases from J, with 8 bases in between. For the CDR3, the DNA is TGCGCCAGCAGTCAATGTAATGGTCAAGAGACCCAGTACTTC. It translates to CASSQCNGQETQYF.

V and J are TRBV11-2 and TRBJ2-7; 10 bases fit TRBD2. Germline trimming cut 6 bases from V and 4 bases from J; bases unmatched to any gene: 9. The CDR3 covers 15 residues. CDR1 and CDR2 from the germline V gene are SGHAT and FQNNGV. The CDR3 protein is CASSPSSGSIYEQYF. For the CDR3, the DNA is TGTGCCAGCAGTCCATCTAGCGGGAGCATTTACGAGCAGTACTTC.

The chain combines TRBV5-4 with TRBJ1-2; no firm D call. The CDR3 has 15 residues. V shed 5 bases and J shed 0 bases, with 14 bases lying between them. From germline, CDR1 is SGHNT and CDR2 YYREEE (reference sequence). CDR3 sequence (DNA): TGTGCCAGCAGATCCGCCTTACAGTCTAACTATGGCTACACCTTC. This encodes CASRSALQSNYGYTF.

The CDR3 loop is CASSLIPRQYF. The CDR3 coding sequence is TGTGCCAGCAGCTTAATCCCCCGGCAGTATTTT. The chain employs TRBV7-2 and TRBJ2-3; no reliable D call. Trimming left V 2 bases short and J 11 bases short, with 8 bases between. Looked up from germline, CDR1 is SGHTA and CDR2 is FQGNSA. The CDR3 is 11 amino acids.

The J gene is TRBJ2-3, the V gene TRBV5-1; possible D gene TRBD2, 7 bases. The CDR3 length is 16 residues. V gave up 1 base and J gave up 3 bases, with 15 bases separating them. Per germline, CDR1 SGHRS and CDR2 YFSETQ. For the CDR3, the DNA is TGCGCCAGCAGCTTGTCCGGGGGGCTGGAGACAGATACGCAGTATTTT. It translates to CASSLSGGLETDTQYF.

V gene TRBV29-1 combines with J gene TRBJ2-2; 10 bases agree with TRBD1. The CDR3 has 17 amino acids. Looked up from germline, CDR1 is SQVTM and CDR2 is ANQGSEA. After removal of 2 bases from V and 5 bases from J, the junction contained 11 bases not matched to a gene. CDR3 protein: CSVELRLGTGVTGELFF. The CDR3 nucleotides read TGCAGCGTTGAACTACGCCTCGGGACAGGGGTTACCGGGGAGCTGTTTTTT.

With regard to this clone: Other DNA sequences in this sample translate to the same CDR3. The chain uses TRBV28 and TRBJ2-6; TRBD1 is a possible D gene (6 bases). Germline CDR1 is MDHEN and CDR2 is SYDVKM. The CDR3 length is 15 residues. Trimming removed 6 bases at V and 4 bases at J, with 13 bases between. The CDR3 sequence is CASSLTGSGANVLTF. The DNA of the CDR3 is TGTGCCAGCAGCCTTACAGGGTCCGGGGCCAACGTCCTGACTTTC.

This chain connects TRBV28 to TRBJ1-5; 9 bases align to TRBD1. V trimming: 11 bases; J trimming: 1 base; junction bases outside the gene matches: 9. The germline V gene has CDR1 MDHEN and CDR2 SYDVKM. The CDR3 spans 15 residues. The CDR3 bases are TGTGCCTCCCTAGGGGACAGGGTGAGCAATCAGCCCCAGCATTTT. This gives the protein CASLGDRVSNQPQHF.

This chain uses TRBV7-6 with TRBJ2-7, with 9 positions matching TRBD2. CDR1 SGHVS and CDR2 FNYEAQ come from the germline V gene. V lost 1 base and J lost 6; bases outside the gene matches: 1. The CDR3 sequence is 13 residues long. As DNA, the CDR3 is TGTGCCAGCAGCTTAGGTAGCGGGGGCGAGCAGTACTTC. Translated: CASSLGSGGEQYF.

The rearrangement links TRBV27 to TRBJ1-1; D might be TRBD1 (6 bases). Germline V gives CDR1 MNHEY, CDR2 SMNVEV (reference sequence). Trimming removed 0 bases from V and 4 bases from J, with 9 bases in between. The CDR3 has 14 residues. As DNA, the CDR3 is TGTGCCAGCAGTTTATCTTGGGGGCCCACTGAAGCTTTCTTT. Its protein product is CASSLSWGPTEAFF.

The chain uses TRBV7-2 and TRBJ2-4; no reliable D call. CDR3 size: 13 residues. V lost 5 bases, J lost 6 bases, and 11 bases lay in between. Germline V gene lookup returns CDR1 SGHTA and CDR2 FQGNSA. CDR3 nucleotides: TGTGCCAGCAGCCAGATGGTTGCAAACATTCAGTACTTC. It specifies CASSQMVANIQYF.

A few counts support this clone. V is TRBV4-2 and J is TRBJ1-6; tentative D call: TRBD1 (5 bases). Germline values: CDR1 LGHNA, CDR2 YNFKEQ. The V end lost 6 bases, the J end lost 7 bases, and 13 bases lay between the germline ends. This CDR3 contains 14 residues. CDR3 residues: CASSNGGTNSPLHF. CDR3 bases: TGTGCCAGCAGTAATGGCGGGACCAATTCACCCCTCCACTTT.

This clone has more than one count but fewer than ten. The V gene is TRBV7-2, the J gene TRBJ1-2; D ambiguous. CDR3 length: 14 residues. Trimming cost V 4 bases and J 5 bases, with 14 bases left between them. The germline V gene encodes CDR1 SGHTA and CDR2 FQGNSA. In nucleotides, the CDR3 is TGTGCCAGCAGCTCATACTCAGGCGAGTATGGCTACACCTTC. Amino acids: CASSSYSGEYGYTF.

The chain has TRBV11-3 and TRBJ1-5; TRBD1 is a possible D gene (5 bases). Germline CDR1 reads SGHNT; CDR2 reads YENEEA. CDR3 length: 14 amino acids. V was shortened by 5 bases and J by 2 bases, with 10 bases between the two germline ends. CDR3 amino acids: CASSLEGGNQPQHF. CDR3 sequence (DNA): TGTGCCAGCAGCCTTGAAGGGGGCAATCAGCCCCAGCATTTT.